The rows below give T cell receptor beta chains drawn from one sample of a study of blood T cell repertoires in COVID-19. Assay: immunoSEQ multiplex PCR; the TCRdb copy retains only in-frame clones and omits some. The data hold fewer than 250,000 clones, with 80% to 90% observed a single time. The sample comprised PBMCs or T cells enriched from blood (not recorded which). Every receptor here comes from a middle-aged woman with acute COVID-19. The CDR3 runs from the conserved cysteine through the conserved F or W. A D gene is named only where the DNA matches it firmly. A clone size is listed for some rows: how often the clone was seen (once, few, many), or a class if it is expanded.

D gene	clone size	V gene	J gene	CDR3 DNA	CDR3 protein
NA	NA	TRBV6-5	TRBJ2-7	TGTGCCAGCCGAGAACCGTCTGGTTCCTACGAGCAGTACTTC	CASREPSGSYEQYF
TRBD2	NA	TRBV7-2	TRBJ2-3	TGTGCCAGCAGCCTATCACCCGGGACTAGCAGATCAGATACGCAGTATTTT	CASSLSPGTSRSDTQYF
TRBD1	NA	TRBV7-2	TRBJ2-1	TGTGCCTCCTTCCGGGACAGGGGGACGAATGAGCAGTTCTTC	CASFRDRGTNEQFF
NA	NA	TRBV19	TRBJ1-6	TGTGCCAGTAGTATCGGGAGTGTGGGTTCACCCCTCCACTTT	CASSIGSVGSPLHF
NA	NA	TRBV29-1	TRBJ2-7	TGCAGCGCCGGACAGGGAGGGACCTACGAGCAGTACTTC	CSAGQGGTYEQYF
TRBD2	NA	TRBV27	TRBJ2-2	TGTGCCAGCAGTCCTAGCGGGAGGAACACCGGGGAGCTGTTTTTT	CASSPSGRNTGELFF
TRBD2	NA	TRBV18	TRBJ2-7	TGTGCCAGCTCACCCGGGACTAGCGGAACCAAGTTCTACGAGCAGTACTTC	CASSPGTSGTKFYEQYF
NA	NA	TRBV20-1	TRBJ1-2	TGCACAGTGGGGCACAGTCATGGCTACACCTTC	CTVGHSHGYTF
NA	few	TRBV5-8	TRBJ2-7	TGTGCCAGCAGCTTGGTCGCAGAATCCTACGAGCAGTACTTC	CASSLVAESYEQYF
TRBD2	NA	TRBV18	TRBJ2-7	TGTGCCAGCTCACCTAGCGGGAGGGGGGAGCAGTACTTC	CASSPSGRGEQYF
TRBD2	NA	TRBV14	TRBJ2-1	TGTGCCAGCAGCCAAGTCCCTAGCGGGAGCTACAATGAGCAGTTCTTC	CASSQVPSGSYNEQFF
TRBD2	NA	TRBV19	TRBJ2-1	TGTGCCAGTAGTATGGGCGGGAGGTACAATGAGCAGTTCTTC	CASSMGGRYNEQFF
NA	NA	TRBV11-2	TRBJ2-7	TGTGCCAGCAGCCCCCCCGCCGGGTCGATCTCCTACGAGCAGTACTTC	CASSPPAGSISYEQYF
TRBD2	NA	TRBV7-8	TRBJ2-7	TGTGCCAGCAGCCAAACTAGCGACTATTTACCCTACGAGCAGTACTTC	CASSQTSDYLPYEQYF
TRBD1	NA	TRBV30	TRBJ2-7	TGTGCCTGGAGTGTACGAGGGGGACAGGGCAACGAGCAGTACTTC	CAWSVRGGQGNEQYF
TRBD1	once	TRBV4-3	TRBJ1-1	TGCGCCAGCAGCCAAGACAGGGGGCTTGGGACTGAAGCTTTCTTT	CASSQDRGLGTEAFF
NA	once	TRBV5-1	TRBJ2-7	TGCGCCAGCAGCTTGGGGACAGAGTACGAGCAGTACTTC	CASSLGTEYEQYF
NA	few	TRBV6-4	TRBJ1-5	TGTGCCAGCAGGAGGGGGGGTCAGCCCCAGCATTTT	CASRRGGQPQHF
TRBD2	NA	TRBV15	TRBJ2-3	TGTGCCACCAGCAGAGGATCTAGCGGTAGCACAGATACGCAGTATTTT	CATSRGSSGSTDTQYF
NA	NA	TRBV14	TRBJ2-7	TGTGCCAGCAGCCAAGGTACTAGCTACGAGCAGTACTTC	CASSQGTSYEQYF
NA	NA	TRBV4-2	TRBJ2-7	TGTGCCAGCAGCCAAGCTGGGGGGTCGGAACGGTTCTACGAGCAGTACTTC	CASSQAGGSERFYEQYF
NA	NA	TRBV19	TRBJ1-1	TGTGCCAGCACAACACTTACGGGTAACAGGGTCATGAACACTGAAGCTTTCTTT	CASTTLTGNRVMNTEAFF
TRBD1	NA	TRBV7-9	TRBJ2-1	TGTGCCAGCAGCCTTAGACAGGGTAGCGAGCAGTTCTTC	CASSLRQGSEQFF
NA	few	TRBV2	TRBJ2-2	TGTGCCAGCAGTGCGCAGGCTACGAACACCGGGGAGCTGTTTTTT	CASSAQATNTGELFF
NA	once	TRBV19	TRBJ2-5	TGTGCCAGTAGTAGGGGACTGCAAGAGACCCAGTACTTC	CASSRGLQETQYF
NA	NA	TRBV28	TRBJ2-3	TGTGCCAGCAGAGAGGGGGAAATCACAGATACGCAGTATTTT	CASREGEITDTQYF
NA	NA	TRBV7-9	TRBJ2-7	TGTGCCAGCAGTCCCAAAGCAGGGGCGCTTCCCTACGAGCAGTACTTC	CASSPKAGALPYEQYF
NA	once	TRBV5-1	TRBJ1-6	TGCGCCAGCAGCCAACAGGGAAGTAATTCACCCCTCCACTTT	CASSQQGSNSPLHF
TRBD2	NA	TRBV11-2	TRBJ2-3	TGTGCCAGCAGCCCAGCGGGAGGCCGCACAGATACGCAGTATTTT	CASSPAGGRTDTQYF
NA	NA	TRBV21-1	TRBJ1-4	TGTGCCGGACTAACACAGGGGAACGAAAAACTGTTTTTT	CAGLTQGNEKLFF
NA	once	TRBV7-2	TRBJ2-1	TGTGCCAGCAGCTTATACTTTTACAATGAGCAGTTCTTC	CASSLYFYNEQFF
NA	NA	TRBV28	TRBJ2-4	TGTGCCAGCAGTTTATTGACAGGTCGAAAAAACATTCAGTACTTC	CASSLLTGRKNIQYF
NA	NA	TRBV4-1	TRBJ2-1	TGCGCCAGCAGCCACCTAGGGGTGCGTGAGCAGTTCTTC	CASSHLGVREQFF
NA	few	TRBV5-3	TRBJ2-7	TGTGCCAGAAGCTTGTCCCAGGCCCTAAGCGAGCAGTACTTC	CARSLSQALSEQYF
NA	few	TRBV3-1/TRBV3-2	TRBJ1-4	TGTGCCAGCAGCCAATCGGACCCGGGGAGAGGGGGTGAAAAACTGTTTTTT	CASSQSDPGRGGEKLFF
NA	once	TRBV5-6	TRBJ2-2	TGTGCCAGCAGCTTGTATTCCGTTTGGGGGGCCGGGGAGCTGTTTTTT	CASSLYSVWGAGELFF
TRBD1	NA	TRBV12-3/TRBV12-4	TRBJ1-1	TGTGCCAGCGCCAGGGGGCGGGGGACTGAAGCTTTCTTT	CASARGRGTEAFF
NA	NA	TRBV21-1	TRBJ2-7	TGTGCCAGCACCATGGGGACAGGGGTCTACGAGCAGTACTTC	CASTMGTGVYEQYF
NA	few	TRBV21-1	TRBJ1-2	TGTGCCAGCAGGAACGGGACAGGGAAATATGGCTACACCTTC	CASRNGTGKYGYTF
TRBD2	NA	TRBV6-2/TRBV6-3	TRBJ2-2	TGTGCCAGCAGCTCTACTAGCGGGCGGGGGAACACCGGGGAGCTGTTTTTT	CASSSTSGRGNTGELFF
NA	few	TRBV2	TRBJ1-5	TGTGCCAGCAGTGAACACCAAGCGGTCGGGCCCCAGCATTTT	CASSEHQAVGPQHF
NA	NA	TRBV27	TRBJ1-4	TGTGCCAGCTCCCGGGACACTACCGCAACTAATGAAAAACTGTTTTTT	CASSRDTTATNEKLFF
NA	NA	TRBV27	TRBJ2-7	TGTGCCAGCAGTTTCCGTCGAACAGGGGAGCAGTACTTC	CASSFRRTGEQYF
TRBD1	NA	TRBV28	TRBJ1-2	TGTGCCATCAGGGGACAGTATGGCTACACCTTC	CAIRGQYGYTF
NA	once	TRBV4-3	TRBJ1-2	TGCGCCAGCAGCCAAGGAACAGGAAGGGTCTATGGCTACACCTTC	CASSQGTGRVYGYTF
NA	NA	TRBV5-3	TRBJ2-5	TGTGCCAGAAGCTCGGACAGCCGCCAAGAGACCCAGTACTTC	CARSSDSRQETQYF
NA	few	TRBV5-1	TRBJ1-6	TGCGCCAGCAGCTTGTCTTCAGGGATCGATTCACCCCTCCACTTT	CASSLSSGIDSPLHF